The entry that follows covers one TCR beta chain sequence. The antigen is unknown. Then a second PCR, running roughly 6 to 12 cycles, was carried out with a sample-barcoded 5' primer and a J-beta primer mix. Every sample gave at least 2.5 million paired-end reads containing CDR3. TCRdb re-derived calls from the 5' RACE reads in MiXCR, one entry per CDR3 protein. Of 900,000 to 950,000 distinct CDR3 sequences in the sample, 25% to 35% are singletons; the top ten hold 9.5% to 13%. The source of the sample is a study of blood T cells in healthy people across ages. Whole-study findings and limits: There was a strong correlation between TCR beta diversity and naive T cell percentage.

Per sample, at least 5 micrograms of total RNA were extracted. The same sample was also used in a study of T cells of mothers and their children.

This clonotype originated in a middle-aged woman in good health. Sequencing input: blood.

The CDR3 loop is CASCSRGLTNEKLFF. Here the CDR3 DNA reads TGCGCCAGCTGCTCCCGGGGGCTGACTAATGAAAAACTGTTTTTT. The chain has TRBV5-1 and TRBJ1-4; D may be TRBD1 (6 bases). Trimming took off 7 bases at V and 2 bases at J, with 15 bases between the two ends. This CDR3 contains 15 residues. Germline CDR1 reads SGHRS; CDR2 reads YFSETQ.